A single sample gave rise to the 5 T cell receptor beta chains below, sequenced in a study of cytomegalovirus exposure and HLA in healthy donors. Researchers ran the PCR with 60 Vbeta and 13 Jbeta primers. Sequencing used immunoSEQ multiplex PCR; TCRdb keeps in-frame clones, though not all of them. The table has 150,000 to 200,000 clones, under 85% seen once; the top ten hold 3.1%. Sequencing was done on a sample of PBMCs. These receptors were collected from a female donor in good health and CMV-seronegative.

The chain links TRBV28 to TRBJ2-7; maybe TRBD2 (5 bases). The ends were cut back, 6 bases at V and 3 bases at J, with 9 bases in the middle. Germline assignment: CDR1 MDHEN and CDR2 SYDVKM. The CDR3 sequence is 12 residues long. The CDR3 loop is CASREGSYEQYF. The CDR3 nucleotides are TGTGCCAGCAGAGAAGGGAGCTACGAGCAGTACTTC.

The chain joins TRBV9 to TRBJ2-2; unclear D gene. The length of the CDR3 is 13 residues. The V and J ends lost 4 bases and 2 bases respectively, with 6 bases between them. Germline V gives CDR1 SGDLS, CDR2 YYNGEE. CDR3 in DNA: TGTGCCAGCAGCCAACTCAACACCGGGGAGCTGTTTTTT. Translating gives CASSQLNTGELFF.

The rearrangement links TRBV6-5 to TRBJ1-1, with 8 bases fitting TRBD1. V gave up 6 bases and J gave up 1 base; unmatched junction bases: 7. Germline V CDR1 and CDR2: MNHEY, SVGAGI. This CDR3 region has 15 residues. CDR3 sequence: CASSPRQGRNTEAFF. The CDR3 nucleotides read TGTGCCAGCAGCCCCCGACAGGGGAGGAACACTGAAGCTTTCTTT.

The chain uses TRBV25-1 and TRBJ2-2; 11 positions match TRBD2. The CDR3 runs 17 residues. Per the germline V gene, CDR1 is MGHDK and CDR2 is SYGVNS. V dropped 3 bases and J dropped 7; count of bases not matched to a gene: 10. CDR3 sequence (DNA): TGTGCCAGCAGTGACCTCACTAGCGGGAGAAGGAACGGGGAGCTGTTTTTT. This gives the protein CASSDLTSGRRNGELFF.

The chain couples TRBV30 to TRBJ2-7; TRBD1 matches at 9 bases. The CDR3 extends over 12 amino acids. The germline V gene encodes CDR1 GTSNPN and CDR2 SVGIG (reference sequence). V lost 5 bases and J lost 7; bases outside the gene matches: 6. The CDR3 DNA follows: TGTGCCTGGTGGACAGGGGCAGGAGAGCAGTACTTC. Its translation is CAWWTGAGEQYF.